This entry concerns a single T cell receptor beta chain. Per the germline V gene, CDR1 is LNHDA and CDR2 is SQIVND (reference sequence). Deletions cut 4 bases from V and 1 base from J, with 7 bases between. The CDR3 runs to 13 residues. The data stem from a study of blood T cell repertoires in COVID-19. At the level of the study: Acute and convalescent COVID-19 specimens originated in the United States, Italy and Spain. PBMCs, B-cell-depleted T cells, or T cells provided the cDNA or gDNA that made up the material.

How the authors handled the data: Amplification of reference gene primers provided the estimated nucleated cell counts. Sequencing used immunoSEQ multiplex PCR; TCRdb keeps in-frame clones, though not all of them. V and J calls and clone size are copied from that table; D and trimming were computed from the DNA. This table holds tens of thousands of clones, around 90% found once. The clonotype was recovered from a human donor in a cohort sampled during active COVID-19. The V gene is TRBV19, the J gene TRBJ1-1; D is unclear. Sequencing input: peripheral blood. In DNA, the CDR3 is TGTGCCAGTAGTACGCACGGGAACACTGAAGCTTTCTTT. Its protein product is CASSTHGNTEAFF.